The T cell receptor (beta chain) under discussion was sequenced for a study of cytomegalovirus exposure and HLA in healthy donors. Study-wide results and limits: In a later analysis, parvovirus B19, influenza, CMV and Epstein-Barr virus appeared linked to several top co-occurrence clusters. The likely explanation for a cluster of highly shared sequence variants was sequencing artifact. Later genetic work tied a missense DCLRE1C variant to beta-chain V and J trimming. The Asian-associated ancestry cluster reportedly had fewer N-insertions than the approximately 630-donor mean in a later analysis.

The PCR contained 60 Vbeta and 13 Jbeta primers. Only in-frame clones appear in the TCRdb table, and some are missing; sequencing was by immunoSEQ multiplex PCR. Here the sample spans about 120,000 clones, 15% being singletons. Unmatched junction bases numbered 4, after V lost 4 bases and J lost 1 base. This CDR3 is built from 16 residues. Per germline, CDR1 SGHRS and CDR2 YFSETQ. On this clone itself: The antigen is undetermined.

The TCR comes from a woman younger than 30 in good health and CMV-seronegative. The sample consisted of PBMCs. The chain has TRBV5-1 and TRBJ2-2; 10 nucleotides match TRBD2. The CDR3 DNA follows: TGCGCCAGCAGCCATCGGACTAGCGGGAACACCGGGGAGCTGTTTTTT. Its protein product is CASSHRTSGNTGELFF.